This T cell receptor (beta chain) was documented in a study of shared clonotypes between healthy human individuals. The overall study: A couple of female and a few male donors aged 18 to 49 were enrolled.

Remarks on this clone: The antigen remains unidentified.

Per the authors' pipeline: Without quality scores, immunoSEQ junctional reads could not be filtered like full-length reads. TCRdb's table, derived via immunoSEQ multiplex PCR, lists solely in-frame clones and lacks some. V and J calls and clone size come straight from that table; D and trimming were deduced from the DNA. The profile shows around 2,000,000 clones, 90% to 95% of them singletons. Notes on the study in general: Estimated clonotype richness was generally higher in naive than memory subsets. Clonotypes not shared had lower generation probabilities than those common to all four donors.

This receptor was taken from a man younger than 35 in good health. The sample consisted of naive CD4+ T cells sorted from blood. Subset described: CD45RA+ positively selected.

This CDR3 is CASSSLQGLIPEQYF. DNA of the CDR3: TGCGCCAGCAGCTCCCTCCAGGGCCTCATCCCCGAGCAGTACTTC. The V call is TRBV5-1, the J call TRBJ2-7; tentative D call: TRBD1 (5 bases). Germline-derived CDR1 and CDR2 are SGHRS and YFSETQ. This CDR3 comprises 15 residues. The V gene lost 3 bases and the J gene lost 6 bases, with 19 bases spanning the gap. The full variable domain, completed using reference TRBV5-1 and TRBJ2-7, is KAGVTQTPRYLIKTRGQQVTLSCSPISGHRSVSWYQQTPGQGLQFLFEYFSETQRNKGNFPGRFSGRQFSNSRSEMNVSTLELGDSALYLCASSSLQGLIPEQYFGPGTRLTVT.